Below, 11 T cell receptor beta chains from the same sample are listed, as sequenced in a study of shared clonotypes between healthy human individuals. The method was immunoSEQ multiplex PCR; TCRdb's version includes in-frame clones alone and lacks a portion of them. The sample consists of about 2.4 million clones, over 85% of them appearing once. What was sequenced was naive CD4+ T cells sorted from blood. This sample's subset: CD45RA+ positively selected. These receptors came from a man between 18 and 35 years old in good health.

This chain links TRBV5-4 with TRBJ2-3, with 8 bases identical to TRBD1. V shed 4 bases, J shed 11 bases, and the junction held 15 bases outside the gene matches. The germline CDR1 and CDR2 sequences are SGHNT and YYREEE (reference sequence). The CDR3 sequence is 15 residues long. CDR3 DNA sequence: TGTGCCAGCAGCGAGGACAGGGCGTTAGCACATGTGCAGTATTTT. It translates to CASSEDRALAHVQYF.

The rearrangement joins TRBV6-5 to TRBJ1-1; D is perhaps TRBD1 (6 bases). From germline, CDR1 is MNHEY and CDR2 SVGAGI. The CDR3 contains 15 residues. Trimming left V 0 bases short and J 4 bases short, with 12 bases between. This chain's CDR3 is CASSYSIQGLTEAFF. The CDR3 bases are TGTGCCAGCAGTTACTCGATTCAGGGGCTCACTGAAGCTTTCTTT.

This rearrangement joins TRBV7-3 to TRBJ1-3; D might be TRBD1 (6 bases). Trimming cost V 5 bases and J 2 bases, with 16 bases left between them. The germline gives CDR1 SGHTA, CDR2 FQGTGA. This CDR3 region has 16 residues. The CDR3 DNA reads as TGTGCCAGCAGCCCCCGGCACGGGGGCCCTGGAAACACCATATATTTT. Translated, it gives CASSPRHGGPGNTIYF.

The J gene is TRBJ2-7, the V gene TRBV5-4, with D unresolved. The CDR3 has 12 residues. Looked up from germline, CDR1 is SGHNT and CDR2 is YYREEE (reference sequence). Between the trimmed V and J ends, which lost 4 bases and 0 bases, there was a span of 5 bases. CDR3: CASSGDSYEQYF. The DNA for the CDR3 is TGTGCCAGCAGCGGCGACTCCTACGAGCAGTACTTC.

V is TRBV10-3 and J is TRBJ1-6; D gene unclear. V was clipped by 10 bases and J by 4 bases, with 11 bases between them. Germline V gene sequence: CDR1 ENHRY, CDR2 SYGVKD. This CDR3 is built from 13 residues. The CDR3 bases are TGTGCCACCACCGGCGGTTATAATTCACCCCTCCACTTT. It specifies CATTGGYNSPLHF.

The rearrangement uses TRBV30 and TRBJ2-7; 8 positions agree with TRBD2. V was clipped by 7 bases and J by 3 bases; unmatched bases: 5. The CDR3 has 12 amino acids. CDR1 and CDR2 (germline): GTSNPN, SVGIG (reference sequence). The CDR3, as DNA: TGTGCCTCAACCGGGGGGGGCTACGAGCAGTACTTC. It specifies CASTGGGYEQYF.

The V gene is TRBV5-1, the J gene TRBJ1-6, with D tentatively TRBD1 (6 bases). The length of the CDR3 is 16 residues. V was pared by 0 bases and J by 10 bases, with 17 bases between. Looked up from germline, CDR1 is SGHRS and CDR2 is YFSETQ. The CDR3 DNA reads as TGCGCCAGCAGCTTGGATCGACAGGCGTTTATATCACCCCTCCACTTT. Translated, it gives CASSLDRQAFISPLHF.

For the CDR3, the DNA is TGTGCCAGCACCCCCCCCGGTATCTCTGGAAACACCATATATTTT. As protein: CASTPPGISGNTIYF. The gene calls are TRBV6-1 and TRBJ1-3; D gene ambiguous. The V gene's germline CDR1 is MNHNS and CDR2 SASEGT. The V gene lost 7 bases and the J gene lost 0 bases, with 13 bases spanning the gap. The CDR3 runs 15 residues.

A note on this clone: This sample includes further DNA sequences coding for the same CDR3. The chain combines TRBV5-1 with TRBJ2-3, with 10 bases aligning to TRBD2. V gave up 0 bases and J gave up 1 base; unmatched junction bases: 2. The CDR3 consists of 16 residues. CDR1 and CDR2 from the germline V gene are SGHRS and YFSETQ. The CDR3 nucleotides are TGCGCCAGCAGCTTGGCCCTAGCGGGAGGCACAGATACGCAGTATTTT. Translated, it gives CASSLALAGGTDTQYF.

CDR3 loop: CASTLSTNTGELFF. The CDR3 DNA sequence: TGTGCCAGCACCTTATCTACGAACACCGGGGAGCTGTTTTTT. The gene calls are TRBV6-6 and TRBJ2-2; D remains unclear. Trimming stripped 7 bases from V and 0 bases from J, with 9 bases between. The CDR3 extends over 14 amino acids. Looked up from germline, CDR1 is MNHNY and CDR2 is SVGAGI (reference sequence).

This clone has only a few counts. V gene TRBV18 combines with J gene TRBJ1-1, with a tentative D call TRBD1 (6 bases). This CDR3 has 15 residues. Trimming stripped 2 bases from V and 4 bases from J, with 14 bases between. The germline V gene encodes CDR1 KGHSH and CDR2 LQKENI. The CDR3, as DNA: TGTGCCAGCTCACCAACTGGACAGTGGGGCACTGAAGCTTTCTTT. It encodes CASSPTGQWGTEAFF.